Included here is one T cell receptor (beta chain) sequence, with context. Its antigen is currently not known. There are no base qualities to consult, and no much larger clone falls within one base. TCRbeta CDR3 regions were amplified from genomic DNA by means of the immunoSEQ Assay, a bias-controlled multiplex PCR. In the authors' own workflow: The number of nucleated cells in each sample was estimated from the amplification of reference gene primers within the assay. Sequence reads were collapsed and filtered to measure the absolute abundance of every unique TCRbeta CDR3 rearrangement. Productive Simpson clonality was computed per sample as the square root of Simpson's diversity index over productive rearrangements. This is the immuneACCESS table as TCRdb keeps it, with only in-frame sequences that have V and J called. A part of the clones is gone; compared with another copy, unresolved V genes explain less than half, and the rest is unexplained. The V and J calls and clone size are taken from that table; D and trimming were inferred from the DNA. In this sample the table shows approximately 150,000 clones, over 70% of which occur a single time. The top ten constitute roughly 8.7% of the sample.

The collaborating institutions used their own protocols to collect whole blood in K2EDTA tubes. For TCRbeta analysis, collaborator samples were shipped as frozen whole blood, as isolated PBMCs, or as DNA extracted from either sample type. This sample stems from a study of blood T cell repertoires in COVID-19 (dated by TCRdb to the early 2020s). Regarding the study in general: The collaborator samples originated in the United States, Italy and Spain and spanned the acute and convalescent phases of COVID-19. The material from the prospective study consisted of cDNA or gDNA derived from T cells, B-cell-depleted T cells, or PBMCs. The dataset comprised deeply sampled blood TCRbeta repertoires from subjects exposed to, actively infected with, or recovered from COVID-19. The repertoires were released in a freely available public database meant as a resource for research on the immune response to SARS-CoV-2. Samples came from the ongoing ImmuneRACE study (first 160 participants) plus 1,254 subjects from 6 global collaborators. Nearly every sample came with metadata listing a de-identified subject ID, COVID-19 status, age in years and sex. Where available, HLA class I and class II types were obtained from metadata supplied by the sample provider rather than from assay-based typing. The research as a whole found: Clinical and demographic metadata were provided uncurated, with the amount varying by source and participant.

The CDR3 runs 16 residues from the cysteine to the phenylalanine. The sequence is cut down to CDR3 DNA, 48 bases in frame from base 1. CDR1 and CDR2 (MDHEN, SYDVKM) derive from the germline V gene. V is pruned by 6 bases and J by 3 bases, leaving 11 bases of the junction without a gene match. The TCR comes from a man aged 45-60 years with active or convalescent COVID-19. The chain uses TRBV28 and TRBJ1-5; 7 central bases correspond to TRBD1. Sequencing was done on a sample of peripheral blood. The CDR3 sequence is CASRRRQGQYNQPQHF. The sequenced DNA: TGTGCCAGCAGGCGGAGACAGGGCCAATACAATCAGCCCCAGCATTTT.